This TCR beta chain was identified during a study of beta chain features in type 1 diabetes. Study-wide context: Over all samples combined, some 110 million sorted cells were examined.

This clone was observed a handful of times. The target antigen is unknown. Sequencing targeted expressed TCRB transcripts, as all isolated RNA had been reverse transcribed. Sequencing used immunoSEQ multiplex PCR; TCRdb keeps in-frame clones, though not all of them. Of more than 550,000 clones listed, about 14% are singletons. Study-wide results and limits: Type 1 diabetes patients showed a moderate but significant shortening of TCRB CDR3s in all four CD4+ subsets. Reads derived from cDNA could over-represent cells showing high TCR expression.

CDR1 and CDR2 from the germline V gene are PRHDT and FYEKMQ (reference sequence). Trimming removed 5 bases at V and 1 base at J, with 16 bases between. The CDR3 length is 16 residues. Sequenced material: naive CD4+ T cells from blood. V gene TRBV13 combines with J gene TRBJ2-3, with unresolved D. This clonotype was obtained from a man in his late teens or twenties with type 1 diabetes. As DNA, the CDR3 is TGTGCCAGCAGCGCCACACTACCGGTTCGCACAGATACGCAGTATTTT. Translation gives CASSATLPVRTDTQYF.